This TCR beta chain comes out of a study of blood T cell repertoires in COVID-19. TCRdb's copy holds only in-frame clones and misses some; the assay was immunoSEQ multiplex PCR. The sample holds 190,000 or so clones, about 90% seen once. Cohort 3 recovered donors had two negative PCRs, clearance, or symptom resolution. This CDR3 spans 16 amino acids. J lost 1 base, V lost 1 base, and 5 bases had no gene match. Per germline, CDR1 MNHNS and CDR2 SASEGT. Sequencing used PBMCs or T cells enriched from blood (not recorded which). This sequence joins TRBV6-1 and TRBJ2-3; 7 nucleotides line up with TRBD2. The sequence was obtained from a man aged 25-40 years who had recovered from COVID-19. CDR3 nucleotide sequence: TGTGCCAGCAGTGAAGGGGGGGGTTTGGGCACAGATACGCAGTATTTT. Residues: CASSEGGGLGTDTQYF.